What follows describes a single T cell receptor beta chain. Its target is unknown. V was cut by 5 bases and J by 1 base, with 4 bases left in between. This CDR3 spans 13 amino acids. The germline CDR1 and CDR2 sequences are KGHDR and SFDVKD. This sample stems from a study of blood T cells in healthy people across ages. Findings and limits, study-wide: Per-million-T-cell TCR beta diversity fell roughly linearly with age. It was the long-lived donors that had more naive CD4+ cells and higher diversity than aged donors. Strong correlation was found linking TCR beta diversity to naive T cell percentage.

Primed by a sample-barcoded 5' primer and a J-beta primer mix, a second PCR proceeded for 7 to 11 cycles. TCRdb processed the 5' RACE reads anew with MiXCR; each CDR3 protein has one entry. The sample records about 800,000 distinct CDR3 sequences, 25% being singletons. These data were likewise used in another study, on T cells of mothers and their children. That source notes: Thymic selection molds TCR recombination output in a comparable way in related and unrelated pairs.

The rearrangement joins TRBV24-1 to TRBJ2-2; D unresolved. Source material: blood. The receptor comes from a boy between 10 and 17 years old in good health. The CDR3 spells CATSVQNTGELFF. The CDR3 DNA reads TGTGCCACCAGTGTCCAGAACACCGGGGAGCTGTTTTTT.